A selection of T cell receptor beta chains follows, all from one sample in a study of tissue T cells after allogeneic stem cell transplantation. The assay was immunoSEQ multiplex PCR, and TCRdb's table has in-frame clones only and misses some. The data contain some 9,800 clones, under 80% of them singletons. The specimen was tissue from the stomach, collected at autopsy. The source of these receptors is a male donor at least 60 years old with lung cancer. Both conserved end residues are part of each CDR3. D genes are given only for firm matches. Clone size is not always given. Where it is, it says once, few, many or a class for expanded clones.

clone_size	v_call	j_call	d_call	cdr3_nt	cdr3_aa
.	TRBV6-1	TRBJ2-7	TRBD1	TGTGCCAGCAGTGACCCCGGGACAGGAGTTTACGAGCAGTACTTC	CASSDPGTGVYEQYF
few	TRBV7-2	TRBJ2-1	.	TGTGCCAGCAGCTCCGACGGGGTTTACTACAATGAGCAGTTCTTC	CASSSDGVYYNEQFF
.	TRBV29-1	TRBJ2-7	.	TGCAGCGTTGTTTACTCCTACGAGCAGTACTTC	CSVVYSYEQYF
.	TRBV3-1/TRBV3-2	TRBJ1-2	.	TGTGCCAGCAGCCCAGGGGTCCCGAGGGGTGGCTACACCTTC	CASSPGVPRGGYTF
few	TRBV6-2/TRBV6-3	TRBJ1-5	TRBD1	TGTGCCAGCAGTTACAGGCAGGGGGCACAGCCCCAGCATTTT	CASSYRQGAQPQHF
.	TRBV19	TRBJ2-1	.	TGTGCCAGTAGTATTGGGAATACGGAGCAGTTCTTC	CASSIGNTEQFF
.	TRBV14	TRBJ2-7	.	TGTGCCAGCAGCCAAGATTTAGCGGTTTACGAGCAGTACTTC	CASSQDLAVYEQYF
.	TRBV5-8	TRBJ1-4	.	TGTGCCAGCAGCTTGGCCTTCGGGGGATCTAATGAAAAACTGTTTTTT	CASSLAFGGSNEKLFF
.	TRBV12-5	TRBJ2-4	.	TGTGCTAGTGGTTTGTACCTTGGGGGCCCAGGCAGTCACATTCAGTACTTC	CASGLYLGGPGSHIQYF
.	TRBV5-1	TRBJ1-5	.	TGCGCCAGCAGCTTGGGGGACTTTCAAGGGGGTCAGCCCCAGCATTTT	CASSLGDFQGGQPQHF
.	TRBV29-1	TRBJ2-2	.	TGCAGCGTTGTTCGAGGGACCGGGGAGCTGTTTTTT	CSVVRGTGELFF
few	TRBV5-5	TRBJ1-6	.	TGTGCCAGCAGCTTGGAAGTTGGCTCCTATAATTCACCCCTCCACTTT	CASSLEVGSYNSPLHF
.	TRBV9	TRBJ2-5	TRBD1	TGTGCCAGCAGCGACGGGGACAGGGTAAAAGAGACCCAGTACTTC	CASSDGDRVKETQYF
.	TRBV7-9	TRBJ2-3	TRBD2	TGTGCCAGCAGCAAGCGGACTAGCGGGGTACAAGATACGCAGTATTTT	CASSKRTSGVQDTQYF
once	TRBV27	TRBJ2-5	.	TGTGCCAGCAGTCCCTGTGCAAAGGGCCAAGAGACCCAGTACTTC	CASSPCAKGQETQYF
.	TRBV6-2/TRBV6-3	TRBJ1-4	.	TGTGCCAGCAGTTACGGTTCGGCTGGTTTTAATGAAAAACTGTTTTTT	CASSYGSAGFNEKLFF
.	TRBV9	TRBJ2-3	.	TGTGCCAGCAGCGTAGGCGGGATAAGCACAGATACGCAGTATTTT	CASSVGGISTDTQYF
.	TRBV6-5	TRBJ1-6	.	TGTGCCGTTAGGGGGGGCAGGAATTCACCCCTCCACTTT	CAVRGGRNSPLHF
.	TRBV4-3	TRBJ2-7	.	TGCGCCAGCAGCCAAGATTATCCGGACTACGAGCAGTACTTC	CASSQDYPDYEQYF
.	TRBV12-3/TRBV12-4	TRBJ1-2	TRBD1	TGTGCCAGCAGCCTGGGACAGCACTATGGCTACACCTTC	CASSLGQHYGYTF
.	TRBV5-1	TRBJ2-3	TRBD2	TGCGCCAGCAGCTTGAATCCTAGCGGGATAGATACGCAGTATTTT	CASSLNPSGIDTQYF
.	TRBV11-3	TRBJ2-7	.	TGTGCCAGCAGCTTAGGAGTCGTCGGGACCTACGAGCAGTACTTC	CASSLGVVGTYEQYF
large	TRBV7-9	TRBJ2-7	TRBD1	TGTGCCAGCAGCTCGACAGGGGGATCGGAAGAGCAGTACTTC	CASSSTGGSEEQYF
few	TRBV7-9	TRBJ1-5	.	TGTGCCAGCAGCTTAGAACAGTTGAATCAGCCCCAGCATTTT	CASSLEQLNQPQHF
medium-sized	TRBV6-2/TRBV6-3	TRBJ2-1	TRBD2	TGTGCCAGCAGTTACTCGGGGGGAGGGGCCTACAATGAGCAGTTCTTC	CASSYSGGGAYNEQFF
once	TRBV7-9	TRBJ2-5	.	TGTGCCAGCAGCTTAGGGGGCGTGAGAGAGACCCAGTACTTC	CASSLGGVRETQYF
.	TRBV6-5	TRBJ1-2	.	TGTGCCAGCAGTTCCGTACAAGTCCGTCATGGCTACACCTTC	CASSSVQVRHGYTF
.	TRBV4-3	TRBJ2-7	TRBD1	TGCGCCAGCAGCCAAGGAGGACAGGGGAGAGCTTACGAGCAGTACTTC	CASSQGGQGRAYEQYF
.	TRBV11-1	TRBJ2-5	.	TGTGCCAGCAGCTTAGGCCGGGTCCAAGAGACCCAGTACTTC	CASSLGRVQETQYF
.	TRBV6-6	TRBJ2-7	TRBD1	TGTGCCAGCAGTACCGGGACAGCGAGGGAGCAGTACTTC	CASSTGTAREQYF
.	TRBV12-3/TRBV12-4	TRBJ1-2	.	TGTGCCAGCAGTCTTCCGGGATCTTATGGCTACACCTTC	CASSLPGSYGYTF
.	TRBV7-2	TRBJ2-1	.	TGTGCCAGCAGCTCCACGTGGAGCTCCTACAATGAGCAGTTCTTC	CASSSTWSSYNEQFF
hyperexpanded	TRBV5-6	TRBJ1-2	TRBD1	TGTGCCAGCAGCTCGGGACAGGGGTACTATGGCTACACCTTC	CASSSGQGYYGYTF
.	TRBV19	TRBJ1-1	TRBD1	TGTGCCAGTAGTATCAGACAGGGTGATTTGGACACTGAAGCTTTCTTT	CASSIRQGDLDTEAFF
.	TRBV5-4	TRBJ2-7	.	TGTGCCAGCAGCTTGTATGACCTCCCAGGCTACGAGCAGTACTTC	CASSLYDLPGYEQYF
.	TRBV15	TRBJ2-7	.	TGTGCCACCAGCAGAGACAGAGGGGGATACGAGCAGTACTTC	CATSRDRGGYEQYF
medium-sized	TRBV6-6	TRBJ2-7	TRBD2	TGTGCCAGCAGTTACGGCCGGGACTACCCCTACGAGCAGTACTTC	CASSYGRDYPYEQYF
.	TRBV10-3	TRBJ1-5	.	TGTGCCATCAGTGAGTCGAGTGGAAGGGATCAGCCCCAGCATTTT	CAISESSGRDQPQHF
.	TRBV18	TRBJ1-5	.	TGTGCCAGCTCACGGCTACAGGGAACCCGGGCTCAGCCCCAGCATTTT	CASSRLQGTRAQPQHF
.	TRBV9	TRBJ2-7	.	TGTGCCAGCAACGGCGGAGGGACAGAACTGAACGAGCAGTACTTC	CASNGGGTELNEQYF
few	TRBV5-1	TRBJ2-7	.	TGCGCCAGCAGCTTTGGAAGGTACGACGACGAGCAGTACTTC	CASSFGRYDDEQYF
few	TRBV12-5	TRBJ1-2	TRBD1	TGTGCTAGTGGTTTAGGCGACAGGGTATTAGAAGGCTACACCTTC	CASGLGDRVLEGYTF